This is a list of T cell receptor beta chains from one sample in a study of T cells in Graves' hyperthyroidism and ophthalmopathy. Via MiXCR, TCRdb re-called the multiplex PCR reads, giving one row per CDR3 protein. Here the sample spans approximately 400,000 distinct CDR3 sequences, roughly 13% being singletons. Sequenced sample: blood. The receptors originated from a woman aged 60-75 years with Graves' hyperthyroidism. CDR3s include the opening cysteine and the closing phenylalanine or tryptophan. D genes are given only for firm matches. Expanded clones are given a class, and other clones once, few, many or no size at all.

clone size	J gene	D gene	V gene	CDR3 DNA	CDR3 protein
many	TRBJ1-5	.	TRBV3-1	TGTGCCAGCAGCCCAGCCTCGGGCAATCAGCCCCAGCATTTT	CASSPASGNQPQHF
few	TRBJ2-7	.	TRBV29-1	TGCAGCGTTATGGACAACTACGAGCAGTACTTC	CSVMDNYEQYF
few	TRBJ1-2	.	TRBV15	TGTGCCACCAGCCGGGGGGGAGGGAATGGCTACACCTTC	CATSRGGGNGYTF
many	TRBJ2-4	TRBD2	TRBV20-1	TGCAGTGCTAGAGTTGGCGGGAGTTCCAAAAACATTCAGTACTTC	CSARVGGSSKNIQYF
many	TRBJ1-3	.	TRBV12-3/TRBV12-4	TGTGCCAGCAGTACCCTCGGAAACACCATATATTTT	CASSTLGNTIYF
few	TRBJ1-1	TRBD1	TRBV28	TGTGCCAGCAGTTGGACAGGGAGGTACACTGAAGCTTTCTTT	CASSWTGRYTEAFF
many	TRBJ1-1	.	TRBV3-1	TGTGCCAGCAGCCAAGCGTTTAACACTGAAGCTTTCTTT	CASSQAFNTEAFF
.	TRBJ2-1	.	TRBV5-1	TGCGCCAGCAGCTTTGTCCATTACAATGAGCAGTTCTTC	CASSFVHYNEQFF
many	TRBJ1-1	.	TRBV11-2	TGTGCCAGCAGCTTATTGGTAAACACTGAAGCTTTCTTT	CASSLLVNTEAFF
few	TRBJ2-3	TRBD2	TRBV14	TGTGCCAGCAGCCCCGGGACTAGCGGGGGAAATACGCAGTATTTT	CASSPGTSGGNTQYF
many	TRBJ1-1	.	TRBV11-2	TGTGCCAGCAGCGGCTTGGCGGGATACACTGAAGCTTTCTTT	CASSGLAGYTEAFF
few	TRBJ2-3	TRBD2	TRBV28	TGTGCCAGCAGTGATAGCGGGAGTGGCACAGATACGCAGTATTTT	CASSDSGSGTDTQYF
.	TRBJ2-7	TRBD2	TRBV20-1	TGCAGTGCTAGGGTGGCGGGAGAGCCCTACGAGCAGTACTTC	CSARVAGEPYEQYF
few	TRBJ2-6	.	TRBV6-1	TGTGCCACCAAAGAAGGGGGCTCTGGGGCCAACGTCCTGACTTTC	CATKEGGSGANVLTF
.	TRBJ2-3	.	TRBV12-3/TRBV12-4	TGTGCCAGCAGCCCGGACAGCAACACAGATACGCAGTATTTT	CASSPDSNTDTQYF
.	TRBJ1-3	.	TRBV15	TGTGCCACCAGCCATCTAGCTAGCTCTGGAAACACCATATATTTT	CATSHLASSGNTIYF
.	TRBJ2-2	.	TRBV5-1	TGCGCCAGCAGCGTCACTAGTTACCGTTTGACCGGGGAGCTGTTTTTT	CASSVTSYRLTGELFF
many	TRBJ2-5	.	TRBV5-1	TGCGCCAGCAGCTTGGCGGGTATACAAGAGACCCAGTACTTC	CASSLAGIQETQYF
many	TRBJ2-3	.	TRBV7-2	TGTGCCAGCAGCTTAATACTAAACACAGATACGCAGTATTTT	CASSLILNTDTQYF
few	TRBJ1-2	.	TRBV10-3	TGTGCCATCTACGGGACCGCCGGGCGACAGCCGAATAACTATGGCTACACCTTC	CAIYGTAGRQPNNYGYTF
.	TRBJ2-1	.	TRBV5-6	TGTGCCAGCAGCTTGGACAGCTCTTGGTCCGATGAGCAGTTCTTC	CASSLDSSWSDEQFF
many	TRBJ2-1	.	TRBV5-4	TGTGCCAGCAGCCGGAGTATCGGGGAGATGGATGAGCAGTTCTTC	CASSRSIGEMDEQFF
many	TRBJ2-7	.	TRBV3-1	TGTGCCAGCAGCCAAAGGTCCTACGAGCAGTACTTC	CASSQRSYEQYF
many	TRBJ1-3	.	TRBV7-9	TGTGCCAGCATCCCGGGCCGAACTGGAAACACCATATATTTT	CASIPGRTGNTIYF
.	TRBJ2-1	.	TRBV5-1	TGCGCCAGCAGCCCTCGACATCTCCAGGACAACAATGAGCAGTTCTTC	CASSPRHLQDNNEQFF